The 18 T cell receptor beta chains presented below share a single source sample, sequenced in a study of CD8+ T cells in alopecia areata. The authors extracted RNA and reverse transcribed it into cDNA as the sequencing template. This table comes from immunoSEQ multiplex PCR, and its TCRdb copy is limited to in-frame clones, with some not included. The data contain 150,000 to 200,000 clones, 45% to 65% of them singletons. The treatment is: oral pan-JAK inhibitor, 5-10 mg twice daily. The starting material was CD4+ T cells sorted from blood, obtained at week 4, from a patient treated with tofacitinib. These TCRs come from a human donor with alopecia areata.

This clone was observed a handful of times. This chain links TRBV29-1 with TRBJ2-7; D not certain. V dropped 4 bases and J dropped 2 bases, with 6 bases sitting between them. Germline lookup yields CDR1 SQVTM and CDR2 ANQGSEA. The CDR3 extends over 11 amino acids. Written as DNA, the CDR3 is TGCAGCGTTGGTGTAACCTACGAGCAGTACTTC. This sequence encodes CSVGVTYEQYF.

The chain recombines TRBV29-1 with TRBJ2-3; 11 bases agree with TRBD1. Losses at the gene ends were 3 bases for V and 1 base for J; bases not matched to a gene: 6. This CDR3 has 16 residues. The germline V gene has CDR1 SQVTM and CDR2 ANQGSEA. The CDR3 nucleotides read TGCAGCGTTGATGGCCGGACAGGGGGCCGCACAGATACGCAGTATTTT. Protein product: CSVDGRTGGRTDTQYF.

This chain links TRBV28 with TRBJ2-2; no definite D call. V dropped 6 bases and J dropped 0 bases, with 11 bases sitting between them. The CDR3 runs to 15 residues. Germline assignment: CDR1 MDHEN and CDR2 SYDVKM. DNA for the CDR3: TGTGCCAGCAGCCCCTCCATAGCGAACACCGGGGAGCTGTTTTTT. This codes for CASSPSIANTGELFF.

In its sample, this clone was seen a few times. Relative to the germline gene, one junction end is altered; a read error may explain this. The chain joins TRBV10-3 to TRBJ1-2; D uncertain. This CDR3 is built from 14 residues. Germline assignment: CDR1 ENHRY and CDR2 SYGVKD. The CDR3 spells CASSYSRRINGYTF. The CDR3 coding sequence is TGTGCCAGCAGTTACTCGAGACGGATCAATGGCTACACCTTC.

J is TRBJ1-1 and V is TRBV5-4, with D hard to call. V was pared by 2 bases and J by 0 bases, with 8 bases between. The CDR3 has 14 residues. Germline V gene lookup returns CDR1 SGHNT and CDR2 YYREEE (reference sequence). The CDR3 region has the DNA TGTGCCAGCAGCTTCACAGAGATGAACACTGAAGCTTTCTTT. It yields the protein CASSFTEMNTEAFF.

Comments on this clone: The same CDR3 arises from other DNA sequences in this sample as well. The rearrangement links TRBV6-5 to TRBJ1-5; no definite D call. This CDR3 region has 13 residues. Trimming left V 6 bases short and J 0 bases short, with 6 bases between. Germline-derived CDR1 and CDR2 are MNHEY and SVGAGI. The CDR3: CASRTDSNQPQHF. The CDR3 DNA is TGTGCCAGCAGGACTGATAGCAATCAGCCCCAGCATTTT.

This clone was counted once. J is TRBJ1-6 and V is TRBV25-1, with a possible D match to TRBD1 (5 bases). Germline CDR1 and CDR2: MGHDK and SYGVNS. The CDR3 runs 13 residues. V was pared by 5 bases and J by 9 bases, with 11 bases between. The CDR3 reads CASSSGSGSPLHF. As DNA, the CDR3 is TGTGCCAGCAGTTCAGGGTCTGGTTCACCCCTCCACTTT.

The chain carries TRBV7-9 and TRBJ2-1; tentative D call: TRBD2 (5 bases). The CDR3 has 15 residues. The ends were cut back, 3 bases at V and 5 bases at J, with 14 bases in the middle. The germline CDR1 and CDR2 sequences are SEHNR and FQNEAQ (reference sequence). The CDR3 bases are TGTGCCAGCAGCTTCCCGGGGTATACGGACAATGAGCAGTTCTTC. It encodes CASSFPGYTDNEQFF.

This chain connects TRBV5-1 to TRBJ2-5; TRBD2 is a possible D gene (6 bases). Germline V lookup: CDR1 SGHRS, CDR2 YFSETQ. The germline V and J ends were trimmed by 3 bases and 5 bases, with 20 bases remaining between them. The CDR3 length is 16 residues. The CDR3 is CASSSVPGGSTETQYF. CDR3 nucleotides: TGCGCCAGCAGCTCCGTCCCTGGGGGGTCGACGGAGACCCAGTACTTC.

The genes are TRBV15 and TRBJ2-1; no clear D gene. V lost 0 bases and J lost 0, with 18 bases in between. There are 19 residues in the CDR3. CDR1 LNHNV and CDR2 YYDKDF come from the germline V gene (reference sequence). CDR3 in amino acids: CATSREKKPRWSSYNEQFF. The CDR3 DNA reads as TGTGCCACCAGCAGAGAAAAGAAACCCCGTTGGAGCTCCTACAATGAGCAGTTCTTC.

This clone was counted once. The V call is TRBV29-1, the J call TRBJ1-1; 9 nucleotides match TRBD1. Trimming took 4 bases from V and 10 from J; bases not matched to a gene: 13. This CDR3 is built from 14 residues. The germline CDR1 and CDR2 sequences are SQVTM and ANQGSEA. Here the CDR3 reads CSVVGRGTGQVAFF. Written as DNA, the CDR3 is TGCAGCGTTGTAGGTCGGGGGACAGGGCAGGTAGCTTTCTTT.

V gene TRBV19 combines with J gene TRBJ2-6; D ambiguous. CDR1 and CDR2 (germline): LNHDA, SQIVND (reference sequence). CDR3 size: 14 residues. V shed 7 bases and J shed 1 base, with 8 bases lying between them. DNA of the CDR3: TGTGCCAGTAAAGACCCTTCTGGGGCCAACGTCCTGACTTTC. Protein product: CASKDPSGANVLTF. Full variable domain (missing parts from reference TRBV19 and TRBJ2-6): DGGITQSPKYLFRKEGQNVTLSCEQNLNHDAMYWYRQDPGQGLRLIYYSQIVNDFQKGDIAEGYSVSREKKESFPLTVTSAQKNPTAFYLCASKDPSGANVLTFGAGSRLTVL.

This chain links TRBV6-5 with TRBJ1-2; D may be TRBD1 (5 bases). The CDR3 runs to 14 residues. Trimming cost V 0 bases and J 5 bases, with 10 bases left between them. Germline V gene data show CDR1 as MNHEY and CDR2 as SVGAGI. DNA for the CDR3: TGTGCCAGCAGTTACTCCGGGGGTCGGTATGGCTACACCTTC. Its protein product is CASSYSGGRYGYTF.

The V and J genes are TRBV4-2 and TRBJ2-2, with unresolved D. The CDR3 contains 15 residues. Trimming removed 1 base at V and 3 bases at J, with 9 bases between. CDR1 is LGHNA, CDR2 YNFKEQ, per germline. CDR3 amino acids: CASSQAGIDTGELFF. In DNA form, the CDR3 reads TGTGCCAGCAGCCAAGCTGGTATCGACACCGGGGAGCTGTTTTTT.

This clone was picked up a small number of times. The chain employs TRBV27 and TRBJ1-1; D ambiguous. CDR1 and CDR2 (germline): MNHEY, SMNVEV (reference sequence). Deletions cut 3 bases from V and 1 base from J, with 6 bases between. The CDR3 runs to 13 residues. The CDR3 is CASSFVPNTEAFF. The DNA for the CDR3 is TGTGCCAGCAGTTTCGTCCCGAACACTGAAGCTTTCTTT.

The genes are TRBV15 and TRBJ2-2; D not certain. The CDR3 has 12 amino acids. V gave up 1 base and J gave up 8 bases, with 5 bases separating them. Germline V gene data show CDR1 as LNHNV and CDR2 as YYDKDF (reference sequence). The CDR3 reads CATSRVEGELFF. The CDR3 DNA is TGTGCCACCAGCAGAGTCGAGGGGGAGCTGTTTTTT.

This clone was recorded once. This chain uses TRBV30 with TRBJ1-1; no clear D. Germline CDR1 reads GTSNPN; CDR2 reads SVGIG (reference sequence). The CDR3 consists of 13 residues. Trimming took off 0 bases at V and 3 bases at J, with 8 bases between the two ends. The DNA for the CDR3 is TGTGCCTGGAGTGTCGGTCGGGACACTGAAGCTTTCTTT. Protein: CAWSVGRDTEAFF.

The chain links TRBV29-1 to TRBJ2-3, with TRBD2 identical over 10 bases. V lost 4 bases and J lost 5; bases outside the gene matches: 18. The length of the CDR3 is 18 residues. The germline gives CDR1 SQVTM, CDR2 ANQGSEA. CDR3 sequence: CSVARGLAAWWQGDTQYF. The CDR3 DNA is TGCAGCGTTGCTCGAGGACTAGCGGCATGGTGGCAAGGAGATACGCAGTATTTT.